This T cell receptor (beta chain) is drawn from a study of shared clonotypes between healthy human individuals. Notes on the study in general: In the sorted subsets, rarefaction showed sequencing was incomplete despite large depth.

For this clone: Its antigen is currently unknown.

The CD4+ fraction was divided into a CD45RA+ naive subset and a CD45RA-negative memory subset. Measured with immunoSEQ multiplex PCR; TCRdb has only the in-frame clones, and not every one. The sample gives more than 900,000 clones, around three quarters of which show up once; more than 0.55% is in the top ten. The sequenced sample was memory CD4+ T cells from PBMCs. Subset noted: CD45RA-negative fraction. This clonotype originated in a man younger than 30 in good health. Some clones in this sample may be carry-over from other donors' samples.

The chain's CDR3 is CASSLREGAPSSYNEQFF. The CDR3, as DNA: TGTGCCAGCAGCCTCCGGGAGGGGGCCCCCAGCTCCTACAATGAGCAGTTCTTC. The chain employs TRBV7-8 and TRBJ2-1; D possibly corresponds to TRBD2 (8 bases). Trimming cost V 5 bases and J 0 bases, with 20 bases left between them. The CDR3 runs to 18 residues. From germline, CDR1 is SGHVS and CDR2 FQNEAQ.